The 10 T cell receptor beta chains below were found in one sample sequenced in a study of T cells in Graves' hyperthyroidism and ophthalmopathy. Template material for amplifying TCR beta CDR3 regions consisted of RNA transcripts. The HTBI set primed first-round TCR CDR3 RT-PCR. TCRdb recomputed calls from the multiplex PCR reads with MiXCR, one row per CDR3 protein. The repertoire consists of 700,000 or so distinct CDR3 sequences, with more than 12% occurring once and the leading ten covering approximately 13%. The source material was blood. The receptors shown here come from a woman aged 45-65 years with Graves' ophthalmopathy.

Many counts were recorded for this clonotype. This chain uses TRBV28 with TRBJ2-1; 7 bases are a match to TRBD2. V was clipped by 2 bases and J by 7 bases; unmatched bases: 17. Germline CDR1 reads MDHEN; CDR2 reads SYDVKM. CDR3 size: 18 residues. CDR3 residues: CASSLIRGGVLAANEQFF. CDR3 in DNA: TGTGCCAGCAGTTTAATTAGGGGAGGGGTTCTAGCGGCAAATGAGCAGTTCTTC. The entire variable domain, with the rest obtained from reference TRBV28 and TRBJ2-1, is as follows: DVKVTQSSRYLVKRTGEKVFLECVQDMDHENMFWYRQDPGLGLRLIYFSYDVKMKEKGDIPEGYSVSREKKERFSLILESASTNQTSMYLCASSLIRGGVLAANEQFFGPGTRLTVL.

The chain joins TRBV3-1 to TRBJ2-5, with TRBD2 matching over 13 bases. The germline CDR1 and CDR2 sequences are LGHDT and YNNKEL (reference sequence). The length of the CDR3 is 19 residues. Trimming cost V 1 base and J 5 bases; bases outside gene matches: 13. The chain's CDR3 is CASSQGTSGSRAVRETQYF. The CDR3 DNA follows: TGTGCCAGCAGCCAAGGGACTAGCGGGAGTCGGGCTGTCAGGGAGACCCAGTACTTC.

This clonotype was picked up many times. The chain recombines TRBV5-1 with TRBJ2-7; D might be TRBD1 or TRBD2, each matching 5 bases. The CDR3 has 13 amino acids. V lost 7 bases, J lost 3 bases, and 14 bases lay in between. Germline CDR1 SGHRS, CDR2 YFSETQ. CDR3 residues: CASRLRDGYEQYF. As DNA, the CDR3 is TGCGCCAGCCGACTCCGGGACGGCTACGAGCAGTACTTC. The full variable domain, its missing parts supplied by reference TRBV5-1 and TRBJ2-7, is KAGVTQTPRYLIKTRGQQVTLSCSPISGHRSVSWYQQTPGQGLQFLFEYFSETQRNKGNFPGRFSGRQFSNSRSEMNVSTLELGDSALYLCASRLRDGYEQYFGPGTRLTVT.

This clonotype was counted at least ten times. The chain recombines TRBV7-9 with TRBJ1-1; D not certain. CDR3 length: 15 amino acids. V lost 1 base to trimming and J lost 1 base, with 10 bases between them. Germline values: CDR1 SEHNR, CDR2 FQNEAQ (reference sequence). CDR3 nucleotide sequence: TGTGCCAGCAGCTTAGGCAAGGTTTGGAACACTGAAGCTTTCTTT. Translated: CASSLGKVWNTEAFF. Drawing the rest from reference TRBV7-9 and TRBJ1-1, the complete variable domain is DTGVSQNPRHKITKRGQNVTFRCDPISEHNRLYWYRQTLGQGPEFLTYFQNEAQLEKSRLLSDRFSAERPKGSFSTLEIQRTEQGDSAMYLCASSLGKVWNTEAFFGQGTRLTVV.

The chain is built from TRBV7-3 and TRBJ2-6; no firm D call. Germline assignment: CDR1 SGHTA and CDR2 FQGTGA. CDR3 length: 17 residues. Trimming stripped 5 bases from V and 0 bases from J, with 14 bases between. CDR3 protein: CASSPRIGRSGANVLTF. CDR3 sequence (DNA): TGTGCCAGCAGCCCTAGGATTGGGCGCTCTGGGGCCAACGTCCTGACTTTC.

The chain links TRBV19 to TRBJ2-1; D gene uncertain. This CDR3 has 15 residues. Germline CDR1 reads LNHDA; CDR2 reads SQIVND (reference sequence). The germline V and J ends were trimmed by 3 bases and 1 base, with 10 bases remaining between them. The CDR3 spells CASSIMAVSYNEQFF. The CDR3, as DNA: TGTGCCAGTAGTATTATGGCCGTGTCCTACAATGAGCAGTTCTTC.

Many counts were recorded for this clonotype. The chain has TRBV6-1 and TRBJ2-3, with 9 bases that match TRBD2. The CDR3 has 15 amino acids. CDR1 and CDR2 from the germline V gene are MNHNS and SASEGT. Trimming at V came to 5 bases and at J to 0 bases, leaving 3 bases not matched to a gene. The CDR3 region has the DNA TGTGCCAGCAGTCGACTAGCGGCTAGCACAGATACGCAGTATTTT. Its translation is CASSRLAASTDTQYF.

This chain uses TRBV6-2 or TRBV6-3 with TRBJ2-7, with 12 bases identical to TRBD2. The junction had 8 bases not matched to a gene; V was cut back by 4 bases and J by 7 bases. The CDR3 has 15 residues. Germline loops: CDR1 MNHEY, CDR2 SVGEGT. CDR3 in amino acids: CASSSRLAGVFEQYF. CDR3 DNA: TGTGCCAGCAGTTCCCGACTAGCGGGAGTATTTGAGCAGTACTTC.

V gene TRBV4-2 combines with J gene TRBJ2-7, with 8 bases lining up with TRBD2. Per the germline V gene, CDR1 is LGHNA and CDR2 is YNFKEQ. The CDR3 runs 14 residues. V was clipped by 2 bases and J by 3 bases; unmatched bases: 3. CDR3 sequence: CASSQMTSDYEQYF. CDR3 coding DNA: TGTGCCAGCAGCCAAATGACTAGCGACTACGAGCAGTACTTC.

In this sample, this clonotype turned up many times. The CDR3 DNA reads as TGCAGCGTTACGGGACTCCCCGGTTCCTACGAGCAGTACTTC. Its protein product is CSVTGLPGSYEQYF. This chain uses TRBV29-1 with TRBJ2-7; a weak D match, TRBD2 (6 bases). This CDR3 is 14 amino acids long. The germline V gene encodes CDR1 SQVTM and CDR2 ANQGSEA. V was cut by 5 bases and J by 1 base, with 15 bases left in between.